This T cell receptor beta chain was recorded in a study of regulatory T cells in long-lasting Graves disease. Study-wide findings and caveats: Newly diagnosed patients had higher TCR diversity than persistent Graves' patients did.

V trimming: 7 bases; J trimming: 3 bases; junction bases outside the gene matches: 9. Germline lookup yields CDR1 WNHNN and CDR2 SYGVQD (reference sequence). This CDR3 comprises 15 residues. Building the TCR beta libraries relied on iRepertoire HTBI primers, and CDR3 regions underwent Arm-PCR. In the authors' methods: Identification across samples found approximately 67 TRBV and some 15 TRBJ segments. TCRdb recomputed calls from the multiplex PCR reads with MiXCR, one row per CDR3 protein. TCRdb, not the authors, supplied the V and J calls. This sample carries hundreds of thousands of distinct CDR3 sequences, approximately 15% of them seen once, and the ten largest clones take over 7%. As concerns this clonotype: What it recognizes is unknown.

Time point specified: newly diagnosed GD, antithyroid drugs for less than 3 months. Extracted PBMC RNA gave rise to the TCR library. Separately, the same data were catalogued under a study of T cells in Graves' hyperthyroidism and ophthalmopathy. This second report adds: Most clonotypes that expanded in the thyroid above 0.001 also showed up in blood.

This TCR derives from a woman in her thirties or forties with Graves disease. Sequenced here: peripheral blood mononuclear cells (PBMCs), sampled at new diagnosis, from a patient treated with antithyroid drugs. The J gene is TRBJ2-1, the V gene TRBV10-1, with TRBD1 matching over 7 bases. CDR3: CASKRDRGGYNEQFF. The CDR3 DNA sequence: TGCGCCAGCAAAAGGGACAGAGGGGGCTACAATGAGCAGTTCTTC.